This T cell receptor beta chain stems from a study of T cell repertoires in cytomegalovirus infection. This CDR3 contains 16 residues. Germline values: CDR1 SGHAT, CDR2 FQNNGV. V gave up 4 bases and J gave up 3 bases; unmatched junction bases: 7. MiXCR, applied by TCRdb to the reads, yields one record per CDR3 protein. Of some 180,000 distinct CDR3 sequences in the sample, less than 9.5% were seen once. This clonotype was detected a few times. The receptor comes from a human donor in good health (CMV status not recorded). Some clones in this sample may be carry-over from other donors' samples. The chain joins TRBV11-2 to TRBJ2-7, with TRBD1 matching over 12 bases. The sample consisted of PBMCs. As DNA, the CDR3 is TGTGCCAGCAGCTGGACCGGGACAGGGGGCGTCTACGAGCAGTACTTC. Protein sequence: CASSWTGTGGVYEQYF.